This T cell receptor beta chain was sequenced in a study of graft-versus-host responses after intestinal transplantation. TCRdb's copy holds only in-frame clones and misses some; the assay was immunoSEQ multiplex PCR. The table has about 88,000 clones, 75% to 95% seen once. The trim removed 0 bases at V and 0 bases at J, leaving 6 bases unmatched. The CDR3 contains 18 residues. Looked up from germline, CDR1 is KGHSH and CDR2 is LQKENI. With regard to this clone: The antigen is unknown.

J is TRBJ2-1 and V is TRBV18; TRBD2 agrees at 9 bases. The input for sequencing was unstimulated CD4+ T cells sorted from spleen or lymph node cells, taken before transplant. This TCR was sampled from a human donor who was the organ donor for an intestinal transplant. The CDR3 protein is CASSPPIVAGVSYNEQFF. As DNA, the CDR3 is TGTGCCAGCTCACCACCGATTGTAGCGGGAGTCTCCTACAATGAGCAGTTCTTC.